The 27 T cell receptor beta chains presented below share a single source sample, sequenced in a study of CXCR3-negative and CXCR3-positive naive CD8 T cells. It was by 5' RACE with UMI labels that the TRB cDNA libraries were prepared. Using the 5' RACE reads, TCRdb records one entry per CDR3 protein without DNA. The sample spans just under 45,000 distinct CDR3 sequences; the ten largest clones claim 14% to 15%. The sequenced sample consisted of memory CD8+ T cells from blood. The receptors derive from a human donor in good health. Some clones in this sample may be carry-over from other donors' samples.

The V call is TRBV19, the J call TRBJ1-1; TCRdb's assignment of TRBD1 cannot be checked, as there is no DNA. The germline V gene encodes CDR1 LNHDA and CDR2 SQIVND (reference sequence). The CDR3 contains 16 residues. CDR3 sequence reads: CASSRRDNLMNTEAFF.

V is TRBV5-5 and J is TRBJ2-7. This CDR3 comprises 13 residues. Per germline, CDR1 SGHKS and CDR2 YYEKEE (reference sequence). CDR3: CASSWTGSYEQYF.

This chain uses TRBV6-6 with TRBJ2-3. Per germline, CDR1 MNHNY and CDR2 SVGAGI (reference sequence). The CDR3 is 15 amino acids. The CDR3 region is CASSYSDSATDTQYF.

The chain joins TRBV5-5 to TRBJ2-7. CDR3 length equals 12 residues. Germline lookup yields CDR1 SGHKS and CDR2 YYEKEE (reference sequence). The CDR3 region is CASSFWSYEQYF.

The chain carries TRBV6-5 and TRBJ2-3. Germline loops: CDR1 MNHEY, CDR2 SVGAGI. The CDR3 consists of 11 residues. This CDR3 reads CASSDSDTQYF.

CDR3 sequence: CASSQSRARNGNTQYF. The genes are TRBV4-3 and TRBJ2-3; the TCRdb D gene call, TRBD1, has no DNA to confirm it. The CDR3 is 16 residues long. CDR1 is LGHNA and CDR2 is YSLEER in the germline V gene.

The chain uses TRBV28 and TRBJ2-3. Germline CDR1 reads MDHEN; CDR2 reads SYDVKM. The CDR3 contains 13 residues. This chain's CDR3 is CASSFGSTDTQYF.

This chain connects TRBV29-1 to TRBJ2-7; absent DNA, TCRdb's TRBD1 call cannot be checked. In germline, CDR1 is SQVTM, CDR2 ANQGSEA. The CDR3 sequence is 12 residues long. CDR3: CSVESGTVEQYF.

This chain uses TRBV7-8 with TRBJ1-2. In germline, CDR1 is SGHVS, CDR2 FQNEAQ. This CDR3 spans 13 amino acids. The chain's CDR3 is CASSGGLNYGYTF.

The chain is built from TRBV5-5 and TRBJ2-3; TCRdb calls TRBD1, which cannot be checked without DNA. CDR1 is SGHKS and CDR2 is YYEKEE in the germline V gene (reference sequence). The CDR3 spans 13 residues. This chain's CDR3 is CASSLTGPDTQYF.

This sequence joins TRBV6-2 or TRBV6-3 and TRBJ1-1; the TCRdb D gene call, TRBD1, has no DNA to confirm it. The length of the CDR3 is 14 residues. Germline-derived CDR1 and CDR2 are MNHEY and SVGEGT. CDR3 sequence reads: CASSWQGEYPEAFF.

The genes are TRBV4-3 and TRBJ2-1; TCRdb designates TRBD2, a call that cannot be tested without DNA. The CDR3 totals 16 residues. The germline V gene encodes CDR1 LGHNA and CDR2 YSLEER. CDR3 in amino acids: CASSQGVGEGGNEQFF.

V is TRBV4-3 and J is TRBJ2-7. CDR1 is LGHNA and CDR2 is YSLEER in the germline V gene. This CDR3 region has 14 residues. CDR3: CASSQDRSVYEQYF.

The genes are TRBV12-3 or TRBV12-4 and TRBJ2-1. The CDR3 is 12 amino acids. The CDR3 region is CASGSSYNEQFF.

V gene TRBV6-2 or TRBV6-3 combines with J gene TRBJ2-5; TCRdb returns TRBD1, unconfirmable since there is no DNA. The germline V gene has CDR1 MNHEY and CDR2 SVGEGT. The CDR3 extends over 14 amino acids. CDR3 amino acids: CASSPTGPQETQYF.

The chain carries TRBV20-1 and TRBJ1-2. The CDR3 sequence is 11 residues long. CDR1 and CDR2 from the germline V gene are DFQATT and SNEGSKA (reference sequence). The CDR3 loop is CSANSLYGYTF.

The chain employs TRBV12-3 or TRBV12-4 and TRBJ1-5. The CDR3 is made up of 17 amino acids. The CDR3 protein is CASSLRIASAPNQPQHF.

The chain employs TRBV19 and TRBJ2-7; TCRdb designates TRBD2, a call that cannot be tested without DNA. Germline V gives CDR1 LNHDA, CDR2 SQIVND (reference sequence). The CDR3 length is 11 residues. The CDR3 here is CATWGGGEQYF.

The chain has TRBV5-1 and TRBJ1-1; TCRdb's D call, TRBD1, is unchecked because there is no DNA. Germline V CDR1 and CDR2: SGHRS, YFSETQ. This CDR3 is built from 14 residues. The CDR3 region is CASAPGGGDTEAFF.

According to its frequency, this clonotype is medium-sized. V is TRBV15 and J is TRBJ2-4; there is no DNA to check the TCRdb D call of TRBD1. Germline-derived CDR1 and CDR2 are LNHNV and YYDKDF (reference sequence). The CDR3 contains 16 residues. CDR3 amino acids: CATSRGWGRGTNIQYF.

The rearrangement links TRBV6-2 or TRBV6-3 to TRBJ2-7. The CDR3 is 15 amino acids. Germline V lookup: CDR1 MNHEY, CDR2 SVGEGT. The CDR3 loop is CASNSADEALGEQYF.

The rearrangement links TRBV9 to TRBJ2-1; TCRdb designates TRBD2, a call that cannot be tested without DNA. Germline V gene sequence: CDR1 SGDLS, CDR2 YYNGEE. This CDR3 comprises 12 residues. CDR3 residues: CASSVGRGEQFF.

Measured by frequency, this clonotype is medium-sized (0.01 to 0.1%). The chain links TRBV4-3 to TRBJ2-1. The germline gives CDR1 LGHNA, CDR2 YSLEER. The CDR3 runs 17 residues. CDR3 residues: CASSPSIEGTLYNEQFF.

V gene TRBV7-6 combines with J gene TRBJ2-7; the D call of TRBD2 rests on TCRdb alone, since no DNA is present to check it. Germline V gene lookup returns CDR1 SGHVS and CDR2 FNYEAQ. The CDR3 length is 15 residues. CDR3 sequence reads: CASSPWTPESDEQYF.

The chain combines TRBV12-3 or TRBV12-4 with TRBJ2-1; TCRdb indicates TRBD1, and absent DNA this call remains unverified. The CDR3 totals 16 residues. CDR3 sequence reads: CASSYPETMAYNEQFF.

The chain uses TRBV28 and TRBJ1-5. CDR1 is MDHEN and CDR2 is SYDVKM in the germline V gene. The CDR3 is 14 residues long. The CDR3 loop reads CASSPSLGNQPQHF. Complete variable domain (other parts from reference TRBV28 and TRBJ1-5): DVKVTQSSRYLVKRTGEKVFLECVQDMDHENMFWYRQDPGLGLRLIYFSYDVKMKEKGDIPEGYSVSREKKERFSLILESASTNQTSMYLCASSPSLGNQPQHFGDGTRLSIL.

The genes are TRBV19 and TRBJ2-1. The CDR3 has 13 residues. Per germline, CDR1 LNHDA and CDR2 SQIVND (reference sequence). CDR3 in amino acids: CASSIDSYNEQFF.